Here is one TCR beta chain with its context. The source of the sample is a study of blood T cell repertoires in COVID-19. V trimming: 4 bases; J trimming: 7 bases; junction bases outside the gene matches: 10. CDR1 is SGHRS, CDR2 YFSETQ, per germline. This CDR3 has 16 residues. Clones were read by immunoSEQ multiplex PCR, and TCRdb kept only the in-frame ones, dropping some. The sample has about 280,000 clones; nearly 90% are singletons. The rearrangement uses TRBV5-1 and TRBJ2-2; 10 bases are a match to TRBD1. The sequencing sample was made of PBMCs or T cells enriched from blood (not recorded which). This clonotype originated in a woman younger than 35 with acute COVID-19. CDR3 sequence reads: CASSTLSTGGVGELFF. The CDR3 DNA is TGCGCCAGCAGCACCCTATCGACAGGGGGCGTCGGGGAGCTGTTTTTT.